One sample yielded the 30 T cell receptor beta chains listed below, sequenced in a study of cytomegalovirus exposure and HLA in healthy donors. 60 Vbeta and 13 Jbeta primers were used in PCR. The table came from immunoSEQ multiplex PCR; TCRdb's copy has only in-frame clones and leaves some out. Here the sample table reports roughly 78,000 clones. The sample consisted of PBMCs. The receptors here all came from a man aged 35 to 55 in good health and CMV-seronegative.

The chain recombines TRBV9 with TRBJ2-1; no definite D call. The germline gives CDR1 SGDLS, CDR2 YYNGEE. The V gene lost 0 bases and the J gene lost 10 bases, with 17 bases spanning the gap. The CDR3 loop spans 15 amino acids. The chain's CDR3 is CASSVEASIRREQFF. CDR3 nucleotide sequence: TGTGCCAGCAGCGTAGAGGCTAGTATTAGAAGGGAGCAGTTCTTC.

The rearrangement links TRBV6-1 to TRBJ2-7; no reliable D call. The V gene lost 10 bases and the J gene lost 3 bases, with 10 bases spanning the gap. Per germline, CDR1 MNHNS and CDR2 SASEGT. This CDR3 contains 11 residues. The CDR3 loop is CATLPGYEQYF. CDR3 DNA sequence: TGTGCCACCCTCCCAGGCTACGAGCAGTACTTC.

V gene TRBV18 combines with J gene TRBJ2-3, with 7 bases lining up with TRBD1. The junction had 12 bases not matched to a gene; V was cut back by 0 bases and J by 6 bases. In germline, CDR1 is KGHSH, CDR2 LQKENI. CDR3 length: 17 amino acids. The CDR3 nucleotides read TGTGCCAGCTCACCACCGTTTGACAGGGAAAGTTCGGATACGCAGTATTTT. Amino acids: CASSPPFDRESSDTQYF.

The V and J genes are TRBV27 and TRBJ2-1, with a weak D call TRBD1 (6 bases). V gave up 4 bases and J gave up 12 bases, with 22 bases separating them. Germline lookup yields CDR1 MNHEY and CDR2 SMNVEV (reference sequence). The CDR3 sequence is 15 residues long. The CDR3 DNA follows: TGTGCCAGCAGTTCGCCGGGACACCGGGGTGAGGTGCAGTTCTTC. It yields the protein CASSSPGHRGEVQFF.

This rearrangement joins TRBV4-3 to TRBJ2-1; TRBD2 might be the D (6 bases). The germline V gene has CDR1 LGHNA and CDR2 YSLEER. V was cut by 4 bases and J by 6 bases, with 10 bases left in between. This CDR3 contains 13 residues. The DNA of the CDR3 is TGCGCCAGCAGCCGAATCGGGGGCAATGAGCAGTTCTTC. It encodes CASSRIGGNEQFF.

CDR3 in amino acids: CSVGRSSGANVLTF. The CDR3 DNA reads TGCAGCGTTGGACGGAGCTCTGGGGCCAACGTCCTGACTTTC. The chain employs TRBV29-1 and TRBJ2-6; D not certain. CDR1 is SQVTM, CDR2 ANQGSEA, per germline. Between the trimmed V and J ends, which lost 4 bases and 0 bases, there was a span of 7 bases. This CDR3 region has 14 residues.

The V call is TRBV11-2, the J call TRBJ2-2, with 9 bases aligning to TRBD2. This CDR3 has 15 amino acids. Germline V CDR1 and CDR2: SGHAT, FQNNGV. The junction had 10 bases not matched to a gene; V was cut back by 10 bases and J by 4 bases. The CDR3 here is CATPPGLAPTGELFF. CDR3 nucleotides: TGTGCCACCCCCCCGGGACTAGCTCCCACCGGGGAGCTGTTTTTT. The whole variable domain, remainder taken from reference TRBV11-2 and TRBJ2-2, is EAGVAQSPRYKIIEKRQSVAFWCNPISGHATLYWYQQILGQGPKLLIQFQNNGVVDDSQLPKDRFSAERLKGVDSTLKIQPAKLEDSAVYLCATPPGLAPTGELFFGEGSRLTVL.

V gene TRBV14 combines with J gene TRBJ2-1; possible D gene TRBD1, 6 bases. Per the germline V gene, CDR1 is SGHDN and CDR2 is FVKESK. CDR3 length: 21 amino acids. V was shortened by 2 bases and J by 0 bases, with 26 bases between the two germline ends. Here the CDR3 DNA reads TGTGCCAGCAGCCAATATACAGGGTGGGAAATACAATCGAGCTCCTACAATGAGCAGTTCTTC. Encoded protein: CASSQYTGWEIQSSSYNEQFF.

This chain links TRBV11-2 with TRBJ2-1; 11 bases match TRBD2. V dropped 5 bases and J dropped 6; count of bases not matched to a gene: 6. This CDR3 is 15 amino acids long. Germline values: CDR1 SGHAT, CDR2 FQNNGV. The CDR3 spells CASSLGLAEGNEQFF. The CDR3 bases are TGTGCCAGCAGCCTGGGACTAGCGGAAGGCAATGAGCAGTTCTTC.

The V gene is TRBV6-1, the J gene TRBJ2-1; D unclear. The CDR3 totals 17 residues. V gave up 2 bases and J gave up 2 bases, with 16 bases separating them. CDR1 and CDR2 from the germline V gene are MNHNS and SASEGT. In DNA form, the CDR3 reads TGTGCCAGCAGTGAAAGGCCTAGTCCCTATACCTACAATGAGCAGTTCTTC. It translates to CASSERPSPYTYNEQFF.

The J gene is TRBJ2-3, the V gene TRBV5-1; the D gene is possibly TRBD2 (5 bases). Germline V CDR1 and CDR2: SGHRS, YFSETQ. There are 15 residues in the CDR3. The V gene lost 4 bases and the J gene lost 2 bases, with 14 bases spanning the gap. As DNA, the CDR3 is TGCGCCAGCAGCCCTTGGAATAGCGTCACAGATACGCAGTATTTT. It codes for CASSPWNSVTDTQYF.

The chain joins TRBV4-3 to TRBJ2-3; D is perhaps TRBD1 (5 bases). In germline, CDR1 is LGHNA, CDR2 YSLEER. Trimming stripped 1 base from V and 4 bases from J, with 9 bases between. This CDR3 region has 14 residues. The chain's CDR3 is CASSQGLTADTQYF. CDR3 coding DNA: TGCGCCAGCAGCCAAGGGCTGACAGCAGATACGCAGTATTTT.

V gene TRBV6-5 combines with J gene TRBJ1-2; D is perhaps TRBD1 (5 bases). CDR1 and CDR2 from the germline V gene are MNHEY and SVGAGI. The CDR3 is made up of 13 amino acids. Trimming shortened V by 8 bases and J by 8 bases, and 18 bases separated the two germline ends. The CDR3 region is CASQKMGGWGYTF. The CDR3 bases are TGTGCCAGCCAAAAGATGGGGGGTTGGGGCTACACCTTC.

V gene TRBV27 combines with J gene TRBJ2-2; D possibly corresponds to TRBD1 (6 bases). The V and J ends lost 7 bases and 3 bases respectively, with 21 bases between them. This CDR3 has 17 residues. CDR1 MNHEY and CDR2 SMNVEV come from the germline V gene (reference sequence). The CDR3: CASTVSPLNRDTGELFF. The CDR3, as DNA: TGTGCCAGCACCGTAAGCCCCCTTAACAGGGACACCGGGGAGCTGTTTTTT.

The genes are TRBV11-2 and TRBJ1-2; D ambiguous. The V end was cut by 0 bases, the J end by 3 bases, with 11 bases between. CDR1 SGHAT and CDR2 FQNNGV come from the germline V gene. The CDR3 sequence is 15 residues long. The CDR3 spells CASSLDPGNDYGYTF. Written as DNA, the CDR3 is TGTGCCAGCAGCTTAGATCCGGGAAATGACTATGGCTACACCTTC.

V and J are TRBV11-2 and TRBJ1-4; D gene uncertain. The germline V and J ends were trimmed by 1 base and 0 bases, with 9 bases remaining between them. Germline V CDR1 and CDR2: SGHAT, FQNNGV. The CDR3 spans 16 residues. The CDR3 bases are TGTGCCAGCAGCTTAGGCTCGTACACAACTAATGAAAAACTGTTTTTT. Protein: CASSLGSYTTNEKLFF. Full variable domain (remainder filled in from reference TRBV11-2 and TRBJ1-4): EAGVAQSPRYKIIEKRQSVAFWCNPISGHATLYWYQQILGQGPKLLIQFQNNGVVDDSQLPKDRFSAERLKGVDSTLKIQPAKLEDSAVYLCASSLGSYTTNEKLFFGSGTQLSVL.

This chain links TRBV18 with TRBJ2-3; the D is unclear. The CDR3 consists of 11 residues. V was clipped by 2 bases and J by 6 bases, with 3 bases between them. In germline, CDR1 is KGHSH, CDR2 LQKENI. The CDR3 sequence: CASSPTDTQYF. For the CDR3, the DNA is TGTGCCAGCTCACCAACTGATACGCAGTATTTT.

The rearrangement uses TRBV7-9 and TRBJ2-5; 16 bases agree with TRBD2. V was pared by 2 bases and J by 6 bases, with 6 bases of the junction left unmatched. Germline loops: CDR1 SEHNR, CDR2 FQNEAQ (reference sequence). The CDR3 length is 17 residues. CDR3 loop: CASSLLGLAGGPKTQYF. CDR3 sequence (DNA): TGTGCCAGCAGCTTATTGGGACTAGCGGGAGGGCCGAAGACCCAGTACTTC.

The chain uses TRBV7-8 and TRBJ1-1, with 8 bases lining up with TRBD1. Germline V gene sequence: CDR1 SGHVS, CDR2 FQNEAQ. Unmatched junction bases numbered 4, after V lost 5 bases and J lost 8 bases. The CDR3 loop spans 12 amino acids. As DNA, the CDR3 is TGTGCCAGCAGCGGCAGGGGGCCCGAAGCTTTCTTT. The encoded protein is CASSGRGPEAFF.

This chain connects TRBV30 to TRBJ2-5, with a tentative D call TRBD1 (6 bases). The CDR3 consists of 13 residues. The V gene's germline CDR1 is GTSNPN and CDR2 SVGIG (reference sequence). V lost 5 bases and J 5 bases, leaving 15 bases between the germline ends. The CDR3 nucleotides read TGTGCCTGGGGGGGCATCGCCGGGGAGACCCAGTACTTC. It specifies CAWGGIAGETQYF.

The rearrangement joins TRBV1 to TRBJ2-2; TRBD2, the table's D call, was not compared with the DNA. TRBV1 is termed a pseudogene. This CDR3 has 16 residues. The DNA for the CDR3 is TGCACCAGCAGCCCAATCCTAGCGGGAGGGCCCGGGGAGCTGTTTTTT. This sequence encodes CTSSPILAGGPGELFF.

The chain uses TRBV2 and TRBJ2-5, with a weak D call TRBD2 (6 bases). V lost 1 base, J lost 2 bases, and 8 bases lay in between. There are 14 residues in the CDR3. CDR1 and CDR2 (germline): SNHLY, FYNNEI. CDR3 bases: TGTGCCAGCAGTGAAGTACGGGGGCAAGAGACCCAGTACTTC. Translation: CASSEVRGQETQYF.

The chain couples TRBV19 to TRBJ1-1; possibly TRBD1 for D (5 bases). CDR1 is LNHDA, CDR2 SQIVND, per germline (reference sequence). This CDR3 is built from 17 residues. Deletions cut 4 bases from V and 7 bases from J, with 25 bases between. The CDR3 spells CASSTHSRVGSLGEAFF. Written as DNA, the CDR3 is TGTGCCAGTAGTACCCACTCCAGGGTCGGGAGCCTCGGTGAAGCTTTCTTT.

V usage is TRBV4-2 and J usage is TRBJ1-1, with a possible D match to TRBD1 (6 bases). The CDR3 has 15 residues. The germline gives CDR1 LGHNA, CDR2 YNFKEQ. V was shortened by 1 base and J by 4 bases, with 13 bases between the two germline ends. For the CDR3, the DNA is TGTGCCAGCAGCCAAGTAGGGGGTGCGGGCACTGAAGCTTTCTTT. Protein product: CASSQVGGAGTEAFF.

The chain links TRBV6-5 to TRBJ2-7; 7 bases agree with TRBD1. CDR3 length: 15 amino acids. Germline values: CDR1 MNHEY, CDR2 SVGAGI. Trimming cost V 3 bases and J 6 bases; bases outside gene matches: 11. CDR3 loop: CASSYSGTDFREQYF. The CDR3 DNA follows: TGTGCCAGCAGTTATTCCGGGACAGACTTCCGCGAGCAGTACTTC.

The chain carries TRBV7-8 and TRBJ2-5, with D possibly matching TRBD1 (6 bases). The V end lost 0 bases, the J end lost 5 bases, and 7 bases lay between the germline ends. CDR3 length equals 13 residues. Germline-derived CDR1 and CDR2 are SGHVS and FQNEAQ. In DNA, the CDR3 is TGTGCCAGCAGCTTAGCTCAGGGGGAGACCCAGTACTTC. Its translation: CASSLAQGETQYF.

The J gene is TRBJ2-2, the V gene TRBV28; no clear D. The germline V gene has CDR1 MDHEN and CDR2 SYDVKM. V shed 4 bases and J shed 1 base, with 10 bases lying between them. This CDR3 contains 15 residues. The CDR3 loop reads CASSSHTKNTGELFF. The CDR3 bases are TGTGCCAGCAGTTCTCACACAAAGAACACCGGGGAGCTGTTTTTT.

The gene calls are TRBV6-4 and TRBJ2-7, with 8 positions matching TRBD2. V dropped 0 bases and J dropped 5; count of bases not matched to a gene: 3. This CDR3 comprises 14 residues. Germline CDR1 MRHNA, CDR2 SNTAGT. CDR3 nucleotides: TGTGCCAGCAGTGACTCGGCGGGGGGCCACGAGCAGTACTTC. Amino acid sequence: CASSDSAGGHEQYF.

The chain employs TRBV4-1 and TRBJ1-2, with TRBD1 matching 7 bases. CDR1 MGHRA and CDR2 YSYEKL come from the germline V gene. Unmatched junction bases numbered 18, after V lost 4 bases and J lost 13 bases. This CDR3 has 15 amino acids. The CDR3 region has the DNA TGCGCCAGCAGCCGAGAAGACAGGGACTCTGCTTCAGCCACCTTC. Its translation is CASSREDRDSASATF.

The chain carries TRBV11-2 and TRBJ2-2; D is unresolved. Germline CDR1 and CDR2: SGHAT and FQNNGV. Trimming took 5 bases from V and 4 from J, leaving 11 bases between them. CDR3 size: 14 residues. The chain's CDR3 is CASSPRYSTGELFF. CDR3 DNA sequence: TGTGCCAGCAGCCCACGGTATAGCACCGGGGAGCTGTTTTTT. Combining the CDR3 with reference TRBV11-2 and TRBJ2-2 gives the whole variable domain EAGVAQSPRYKIIEKRQSVAFWCNPISGHATLYWYQQILGQGPKLLIQFQNNGVVDDSQLPKDRFSAERLKGVDSTLKIQPAKLEDSAVYLCASSPRYSTGELFFGEGSRLTVL.